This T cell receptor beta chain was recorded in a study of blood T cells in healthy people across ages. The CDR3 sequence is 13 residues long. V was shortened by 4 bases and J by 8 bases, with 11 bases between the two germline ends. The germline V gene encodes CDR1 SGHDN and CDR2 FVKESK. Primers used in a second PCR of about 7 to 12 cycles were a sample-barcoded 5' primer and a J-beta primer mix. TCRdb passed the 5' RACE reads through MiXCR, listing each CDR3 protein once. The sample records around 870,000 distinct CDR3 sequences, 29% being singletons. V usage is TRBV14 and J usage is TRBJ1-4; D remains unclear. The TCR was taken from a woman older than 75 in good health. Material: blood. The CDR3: CASSREIEEKLFF. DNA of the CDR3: TGTGCCAGCAGCCGGGAGATAGAGGAAAAACTGTTTTTT. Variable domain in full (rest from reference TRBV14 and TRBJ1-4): EAGVTQFPSHSVIEKGQTVTLRCDPISGHDNLYWYRRVMGKEIKFLLHFVKESKQDESGMPNNRFLAERTGGTYSTLKVQPAELEDSGVYFCASSREIEEKLFFGSGTQLSVL.